These 16 T cell receptor beta chains were sequenced from one sample in a study of cytomegalovirus exposure and HLA in healthy donors. PCR involved 60 Vbeta and 13 Jbeta primers. Sequencing was performed with immunoSEQ multiplex PCR; in TCRdb, only in-frame clones are kept and a portion is missing. The sample holds 210,000 or so clones, over 70% seen once. The source material was PBMCs. These receptors all come from a boy younger than 10 in good health and CMV-seronegative.

The gene calls are TRBV27 and TRBJ2-1; weak D call: TRBD1 (6 bases). The CDR3 totals 16 residues. Deletions cut 10 bases from V and 3 bases from J, with 22 bases between. In germline, CDR1 is MNHEY, CDR2 SMNVEV (reference sequence). This CDR3 is CATKKGYRDNYNEQFF. CDR3 nucleotide sequence: TGTGCCACCAAAAAAGGGTACAGGGACAACTACAATGAGCAGTTCTTC.

The chain links TRBV2 to TRBJ2-3, with TRBD2 identical over 13 bases. This CDR3 region has 15 residues. Losses at the gene ends were 5 bases for V and 5 bases for J; bases not matched to a gene: 4. CDR1 is SNHLY and CDR2 is FYNNEI in the germline V gene. The CDR3 coding sequence is TGTGCCAGCAGTTGGACTAGCGGGAGAGAAGATACGCAGTATTTT. This encodes CASSWTSGREDTQYF.

The V and J genes are TRBV29-1 and TRBJ2-1; no definite D call. Trimming pared 3 bases from V and 10 bases from J, leaving 13 bases between. Germline CDR1 reads SQVTM; CDR2 reads ANQGSEA. This CDR3 spans 12 amino acids. CDR3 bases: TGCAGCGTTGAGGGCGTGGATCCGGAGCAGTTCTTC. Translated, it gives CSVEGVDPEQFF.

For the CDR3, the DNA is TGCAGCGTTGAAGCAGTCCCCCAGGGACAGTCGTCGTACGAGCAGTACTTC. Amino acid sequence: CSVEAVPQGQSSYEQYF. This chain joins TRBV29-1 and TRBJ2-5; TRBD1 aligns across 7 bases. Judging by the DNA end, TRBJ2-7 fits better; the J call may be wrong. The CDR3 contains 17 residues. Germline assignment: CDR1 SQVTM and CDR2 ANQGSEA.

V and J are TRBV29-1 and TRBJ2-5; D call uncertain. The germline V gene has CDR1 SQVTM and CDR2 ANQGSEA. The CDR3 consists of 13 residues. The V gene lost 4 bases and the J gene lost 2 bases, with 11 bases spanning the gap. The CDR3: CSVAPRLQETQYF. The CDR3 nucleotides are TGCAGCGTTGCCCCCAGACTTCAAGAGACCCAGTACTTC. The whole variable domain, filled in from reference TRBV29-1 and TRBJ2-5, reads SAVISQKPSRDICQRGTSLTIQCQVDSQVTMMFWYRQQPGQSLTLIATANQGSEATYESGFVIDKFPISRPNLTFSTLTVSNMSPEDSSIYLCSVAPRLQETQYFGPGTRLLVL.

V usage is TRBV9 and J usage is TRBJ1-1; 7 bases match TRBD1. CDR3 length: 15 amino acids. Looked up from germline, CDR1 is SGDLS and CDR2 is YYNGEE. V lost 4 bases to trimming and J lost 0 bases; unmatched junction nucleotides: 6. CDR3: CASSPWDSLNTEAFF. CDR3 in DNA: TGTGCCAGCAGCCCTTGGGACAGCCTGAACACTGAAGCTTTCTTT.

The chain is built from TRBV30 and TRBJ2-2; unclear D gene. This CDR3 is 15 amino acids long. Trimming took 0 bases from V and 5 from J, leaving 13 bases between them. Germline-derived CDR1 and CDR2 are GTSNPN and SVGIG (reference sequence). CDR3 in amino acids: CAWSVLQVQTGELFF. The CDR3 nucleotides are TGTGCCTGGAGTGTACTGCAAGTTCAAACCGGGGAGCTGTTTTTT.

This chain connects TRBV2 to TRBJ1-2; maybe TRBD1 (5 bases). V was clipped by 4 bases and J by 5 bases, with 11 bases between them. The CDR3 runs 13 residues. The germline V gene encodes CDR1 SNHLY and CDR2 FYNNEI. CDR3 residues: CASSGGRIYGYTF. The CDR3 DNA sequence: TGTGCCAGCAGTGGGGGCAGAATTTATGGCTACACCTTC.

The rearrangement links TRBV27 to TRBJ2-1; no firm D call. The CDR3 is made up of 15 amino acids. CDR1 is MNHEY, CDR2 SMNVEV, per germline (reference sequence). V was pared by 2 bases and J by 5 bases, with 13 bases between. The CDR3 region has the DNA TGTGCCAGCAGTTTAATTCACCAGGCAAACAATGAGCAGTTCTTC. Its translation: CASSLIHQANNEQFF.

This clone was detected only once. The chain has TRBV5-1 and TRBJ2-7; TRBD2 matches at 7 bases. Germline V gene lookup returns CDR1 SGHRS and CDR2 YFSETQ. V lost 0 bases to trimming and J lost 0 bases; unmatched junction nucleotides: 3. The CDR3 is made up of 15 amino acids. For the CDR3, the DNA is TGCGCCAGCAGCTTGGTGGGGGGGAACTCCTACGAGCAGTACTTC. Translating it yields CASSLVGGNSYEQYF.

This chain connects TRBV28 to TRBJ2-3; D gene ambiguous. The V gene lost 2 bases and the J gene lost 4 bases, with 4 bases spanning the gap. The CDR3 sequence is 12 residues long. Germline V gene data show CDR1 as MDHEN and CDR2 as SYDVKM. Written as DNA, the CDR3 is TGTGCCAGCAGTTTAGTAGCAGATACGCAGTATTTT. This encodes CASSLVADTQYF.

The chain links TRBV19 to TRBJ1-3; D is possibly TRBD1 (6 bases). Germline V CDR1 and CDR2: LNHDA, SQIVND (reference sequence). V lost 3 bases and J lost 4, with 7 bases in between. The CDR3 covers 13 residues. The CDR3 nucleotides are TGTGCCAGTAGTATCGACAGGGGAAACACCATATATTTT. Residues: CASSIDRGNTIYF. Full variable domain (remainder filled in from reference TRBV19 and TRBJ1-3): DGGITQSPKYLFRKEGQNVTLSCEQNLNHDAMYWYRQDPGQGLRLIYYSQIVNDFQKGDIAEGYSVSREKKESFPLTVTSAQKNPTAFYLCASSIDRGNTIYFGEGSWLTVV.

The chain is built from TRBV15 and TRBJ2-2; the match to TRBD2 covers 8 bases. This CDR3 has 15 amino acids. Per the germline V gene, CDR1 is LNHNV and CDR2 is YYDKDF (reference sequence). J lost 4 bases, V lost 5 bases, and 6 bases had no gene match. The CDR3: CATSFTSGPTGELFF. For the CDR3, the DNA is TGTGCCACCAGCTTCACTAGCGGACCCACCGGGGAGCTGTTTTTT.

V usage is TRBV7-6 and J usage is TRBJ2-5, with TRBD2 identical over 12 bases. The CDR3 contains 16 residues. CDR1 and CDR2 (germline): SGHVS, FNYEAQ. V shed 5 bases and J 0 bases; nucleotides not matched to a gene: 4. The DNA of the CDR3 is TGTGCCAGCAGCCCCGGACTAGCGGGACACCAAGAGACCCAGTACTTC. Amino acids: CASSPGLAGHQETQYF.

V is TRBV4-1 and J is TRBJ2-1, with 12 bases fitting TRBD2. The CDR3 runs 16 residues. With 4 bases clipped from V and 6 bases from J, the junction kept 7 bases outside the gene matches. Germline-derived CDR1 and CDR2 are MGHRA and YSYEKL. CDR3 nucleotides: TGCGCCAGCAGCCTAGCTCAGACTAGCGGGAGCAATGAGCAGTTCTTC. Translating it yields CASSLAQTSGSNEQFF.

The chain is built from TRBV19 and TRBJ1-2; 10 nucleotides match TRBD1. V shed 5 bases and J 6 bases; nucleotides not matched to a gene: 6. Per germline, CDR1 LNHDA and CDR2 SQIVND (reference sequence). The CDR3 is 14 amino acids. The CDR3 reads CASSAGTGEDGYTF. As DNA, the CDR3 is TGTGCCAGTAGTGCCGGGACAGGGGAGGATGGCTACACCTTC.